One sample yielded the 24 T cell receptor beta chains listed below, sequenced in a study of T cell responses to AZD1222 COVID-19 vaccine. TCRdb keeps only in-frame clones here, not all; method: immunoSEQ multiplex PCR. Of about 120,000 clones listed, less than 95% are singletons. Sample: peripheral blood, taken on day 0 of MenACWY control vaccination. These receptors were obtained from an adult in good health.

The chain couples TRBV19 to TRBJ2-5, with TRBD1 matching over 7 bases. V lost 5 bases to trimming and J lost 2 bases; unmatched junction nucleotides: 11. Germline values: CDR1 LNHDA, CDR2 SQIVND (reference sequence). There are 16 residues in the CDR3. CDR3: CASSPMGTASQETQYF. In DNA, the CDR3 is TGTGCCAGTAGTCCAATGGGGACAGCGTCGCAAGAGACCCAGTACTTC.

The chain joins TRBV6-4 to TRBJ2-2; TRBD1 might be the D (5 bases). This CDR3 is 13 amino acids long. CDR1 is MRHNA and CDR2 is SNTAGT in the germline V gene. The ends were cut back, 2 bases at V and 4 bases at J, with 5 bases in the middle. The CDR3 loop reads CASSDGATGELFF. DNA for the CDR3: TGTGCCAGCAGTGACGGGGCCACCGGGGAGCTGTTTTTT.

The CDR3 DNA follows: TGTGCCAGCAGTTACCATCGCACAGATACGCAGTATTTT. Translated: CASSYHRTDTQYF. This rearrangement joins TRBV6-2 or TRBV6-3 to TRBJ2-3; D not resolved. The CDR3 spans 13 residues. In germline, CDR1 is MNHEY, CDR2 SVGEGT. Deletions cut 2 bases from V and 1 base from J, with 4 bases between.

The chain uses TRBV13 and TRBJ2-7, with 14 bases that match TRBD2. This CDR3 contains 16 residues. The V and J ends lost 3 bases and 6 bases, in that order; junction bases with no gene match: 7. CDR1 is PRHDT and CDR2 is FYEKMQ in the germline V gene (reference sequence). The CDR3 nucleotides are TGTGCCAGCAGCTTGAACCCGGGACTAGCGGGAGTCGAGCAGTACTTC. Translation: CASSLNPGLAGVEQYF.

The CDR3 DNA is TGCGCCAGCAGTGGCTTAGCTACGGATACGCAGTATTTT. The encoded protein is CASSGLATDTQYF. This chain joins TRBV10-1 and TRBJ2-3, with D hard to call. Germline values: CDR1 WNHNN, CDR2 SYGVQD (reference sequence). V was clipped by 4 bases and J by 6 bases, with 11 bases between them. CDR3 size: 13 residues.

Only one count was recorded for this clone. The V gene is TRBV19, the J gene TRBJ2-1; maybe TRBD2 (6 bases). The germline V gene has CDR1 LNHDA and CDR2 SQIVND (reference sequence). Trimming removed 6 bases at V and 9 bases at J, with 12 bases between. CDR3 length equals 12 residues. CDR3 nucleotide sequence: TGTGCCAGTAGCGATCGGGAGTTTGAGCAGTTCTTC. Protein: CASSDREFEQFF.

The rearrangement links TRBV7-3 to TRBJ1-5; 9 positions agree with TRBD1. The CDR3 loop spans 13 amino acids. The V segment lost 5 bases and the J segment 5 bases; nucleotides outside the gene matches: 1. The germline CDR1 and CDR2 sequences are SGHTA and FQGTGA. The CDR3 DNA reads TGTGCCAGCAGCCGGGACAGGGATCAGCCCCAGCATTTT. Translated: CASSRDRDQPQHF.

This clone appeared once. The rearrangement joins TRBV5-1 to TRBJ1-1; TRBD1 might be the D (5 bases). The V end lost 0 bases, the J end lost 0 bases, and 9 bases lay between the germline ends. In germline, CDR1 is SGHRS, CDR2 YFSETQ. CDR3 length equals 15 residues. This CDR3 is CASSLVGGLNTEAFF. In DNA form, the CDR3 reads TGCGCCAGCAGCTTGGTCGGGGGGTTGAACACTGAAGCTTTCTTT.

J is TRBJ2-3 and V is TRBV9; 13 nucleotides match TRBD2. The V gene end was trimmed by 3 bases and the J gene end by 3 bases; junction bases not matched to a gene: 4. The CDR3 has 16 amino acids. Germline V gives CDR1 SGDLS, CDR2 YYNGEE. The CDR3 nucleotides read TGTGCCAGCAGCGGGACTAGCGGGAGTGTGACAGATACGCAGTATTTT. Translation: CASSGTSGSVTDTQYF.

The chain couples TRBV7-9 to TRBJ1-1; D not resolved. Deletions cut 2 bases from V and 1 base from J, with 11 bases between. From germline, CDR1 is SEHNR and CDR2 FQNEAQ (reference sequence). CDR3 length: 15 residues. The CDR3 DNA is TGTGCCAGCAGCTTATCCGCAGGATCGAACACTGAAGCTTTCTTT. As protein: CASSLSAGSNTEAFF.

V is TRBV7-8 and J is TRBJ2-5; 8 nucleotides agree with TRBD1. The junction had 16 bases not matched to a gene; V was cut back by 3 bases and J by 4 bases. The CDR3 runs 18 residues. The germline V gene has CDR1 SGHVS and CDR2 FQNEAQ. CDR3 in DNA: TGTGCCAGCAGCTTTCGGGCCCGGGACAGGTCCATCCGAGAGACCCAGTACTTC. Amino acids: CASSFRARDRSIRETQYF.

The J gene is TRBJ1-3, the V gene TRBV6-5; no clear D. This CDR3 region has 13 residues. V was trimmed by 6 bases and J by 2 bases, leaving 8 bases between them. The germline CDR1 and CDR2 sequences are MNHEY and SVGAGI. The CDR3 nucleotides read TGTGCCAGCAGCTGGACTCCTGGAAACACCATATATTTT. Protein product: CASSWTPGNTIYF.

The rearrangement joins TRBV19 to TRBJ2-2; 9 bases line up with TRBD1. The germline V gene has CDR1 LNHDA and CDR2 SQIVND (reference sequence). The length of the CDR3 is 15 residues. The ends lost 6 bases at V and 3 bases at J; junction bases unmatched: 5. CDR3 sequence: CASRIRTGDTGELFF. In DNA, the CDR3 is TGTGCCAGTAGGATACGGACAGGGGACACCGGGGAGCTGTTTTTT.

V gene TRBV28 combines with J gene TRBJ1-2; possible D gene TRBD1, 5 bases. The V gene's germline CDR1 is MDHEN and CDR2 SYDVKM. Trimming removed 3 bases at V and 3 bases at J, with 11 bases between. The CDR3 covers 14 residues. The CDR3 spells CASSLPGGYYGYTF. CDR3 DNA: TGTGCCAGCAGTTTGCCGGGGGGGTACTATGGCTACACCTTC.

This chain uses TRBV7-2 with TRBJ2-2; 10 nucleotides line up with TRBD1. The CDR3 has 15 residues. From germline, CDR1 is SGHTA and CDR2 FQGNSA. Trimming at V came to 5 bases and at J to 1 base, leaving 1 base not matched to a gene. The CDR3 spells CASSRDRGNTGELFF. The CDR3 region has the DNA TGTGCCAGCAGCCGGGACAGGGGGAACACCGGGGAGCTGTTTTTT. The complete variable domain, with remaining parts taken from reference TRBV7-2 and TRBJ2-2, reads GAGVSQSPSNKVTEKGKDVELRCDPISGHTALYWYRQSLGQGLEFLIYFQGNSAPDKSGLPSDRFSAERTGGSVSTLTIQRTQQEDSAVYLCASSRDRGNTGELFFGEGSRLTVL.

The chain is built from TRBV19 and TRBJ1-5; D is unresolved. Trimming removed 1 base from V and 3 bases from J, with 19 bases in between. The CDR3 has 18 residues. Germline V gives CDR1 LNHDA, CDR2 SQIVND (reference sequence). The DNA for the CDR3 is TGTGCCAGTAGTATAGTAAGGCGGGCCGCCTTCTCCAATCAGCCCCAGCATTTT. Its translation: CASSIVRRAAFSNQPQHF.

The chain employs TRBV5-4 and TRBJ2-3; weak D call: TRBD1 (6 bases). The CDR3 totals 15 residues. Trimming took off 0 bases at V and 2 bases at J, with 10 bases between the two ends. CDR1 and CDR2 (germline): SGHNT, YYREEE (reference sequence). The CDR3 region has the DNA TGTGCCAGCAGCTTGGAAGGGGGACACACAGATACGCAGTATTTT. Its translation is CASSLEGGHTDTQYF. The full variable domain, its missing parts supplied by reference TRBV5-4 and TRBJ2-3, is ETGVTQSPTHLIKTRGQQVTLRCSSQSGHNTVSWYQQALGQGPQFIFQYYREEENGRGNFPPRFSGLQFPNYSSELNVNALELDDSALYLCASSLEGGHTDTQYFGPGTRLTVL.

DNA for the CDR3: TGTGCCAGCAGCTTAACTGGACTGACATTGGATACGCAGTATTTT. Translation gives CASSLTGLTLDTQYF. V and J are TRBV7-3 and TRBJ2-3, with a possible D match to TRBD2 (5 bases). This CDR3 region has 15 residues. The V gene's germline CDR1 is SGHTA and CDR2 FQGTGA. Trimming took 0 bases from V and 6 from J, leaving 13 bases between them.

V is TRBV3-1 (or the pseudogene TRBV3-2) and J is TRBJ2-5; no firm D call. This CDR3 region has 14 residues. V was cut by 1 base and J by 1 base, with 7 bases left in between. The germline CDR1 and CDR2 sequences are LGHDT and YNNKEL (reference sequence). CDR3 sequence reads: CASSQGWGQETQYF. The CDR3, as DNA: TGTGCCAGCAGCCAAGGGTGGGGCCAAGAGACCCAGTACTTC.

On this clone: Within the sample, other DNA sequences also encode this same CDR3. The gene calls are TRBV20-1 and TRBJ1-2; a weak D match, TRBD1 (5 bases). This CDR3 is built from 11 residues. CDR1 and CDR2 from the germline V gene are DFQATT and SNEGSKA (reference sequence). Trimming removed 0 bases from V and 8 bases from J, with 7 bases in between. CDR3 loop: CSARDKGGYTF. In DNA, the CDR3 is TGCAGTGCTAGAGATAAGGGGGGCTACACCTTC.

The J gene is TRBJ2-7, the V gene TRBV9, with D perhaps TRBD1 (5 bases). The CDR3 is 14 residues long. Germline-derived CDR1 and CDR2 are SGDLS and YYNGEE. Trimming cost V 1 base and J 1 base, with 9 bases left between them. CDR3 region: CASSVQGFSYEQYF. CDR3 nucleotides: TGTGCCAGCAGCGTACAGGGATTTTCCTACGAGCAGTACTTC.

This chain connects TRBV19 to TRBJ2-3; D not resolved. V dropped 5 bases and J dropped 1 base, with 7 bases sitting between them. This CDR3 contains 13 residues. The germline V gene encodes CDR1 LNHDA and CDR2 SQIVND (reference sequence). The CDR3 sequence is CASSRAGTDTQYF. CDR3 coding DNA: TGTGCCAGTAGTCGGGCAGGCACAGATACGCAGTATTTT.

This sequence joins TRBV28 and TRBJ2-7; D is unresolved. The V end lost 5 bases, the J end lost 1 base, and 12 bases lay between the germline ends. This CDR3 spans 14 amino acids. Germline CDR1 reads MDHEN; CDR2 reads SYDVKM. The CDR3 coding sequence is TGTGCCAGCAGTCCCCCCGGGTATTCCTACGAGCAGTACTTC. It encodes CASSPPGYSYEQYF.

The gene calls are TRBV19 and TRBJ2-7, with 9 bases aligning to TRBD1. This CDR3 has 14 residues. V lost 5 bases and J lost 3; bases outside the gene matches: 5. CDR1 and CDR2 from the germline V gene are LNHDA and SQIVND (reference sequence). DNA for the CDR3: TGTGCCAGTAGTCCTACAGGGGGCAACTACGAGCAGTACTTC. Its translation is CASSPTGGNYEQYF.